The clone carrying this T cell receptor beta chain is deemed medium-sized by its frequency. Its antigen remains unidentified. From the germline J gene comes the end of the CDR3, since the read stops 3 residues before it. Sequencing used immunoSEQ multiplex PCR; TCRdb keeps in-frame clones, though not all of them. The sample yields about 2,700 clones, of which the top ten take up around 5.3%. This CDR3 region has 14 residues. CDR1 is SGHRS and CDR2 is YFSETQ in the germline V gene. V was shortened by 0 bases and J by 7 bases, with 13 bases between the two germline ends. The source of the sample is a study of Tregs in tolerant kidney transplant recipients. General study results and limits: Nucleotide sequences could not be compared across some patients' samples due to primer changes.

CFSE-labeled recipient PBMCs were cultured five to seven days with irradiated graft donor PBMCs, then FACS-sorted. This clonotype was obtained from a human patient who received a combined kidney and bone marrow transplant. This material consisted of CD8+ T cells from blood cultured with allogeneic cells, taken before the transplant. This chain connects TRBV5-1 to TRBJ1-1, with D possibly TRBD1 on 5 matching bases. The CDR3 bases that were read are TGCGCCAGCAGCTTGGTGGCAGGGAATGATGAA. It is translated as CASSLVAGNDE. The whole CDR3 sequence reads CASSLVAGNDEAFF.